This passage covers 10 T cell receptor beta chains from one sample sequenced in a study of T cells after yellow fever vaccination. Using its own MiXCR run on the 5' RACE reads, TCRdb lists one record per CDR3 protein. The data hold around 550,000 distinct CDR3 sequences, with 15% to 20% observed a single time. The starting material was PBMCs, obtained 15 days after the yellow fever booster vaccination. The receptors come from a man younger than 40 who received the YFV17D yellow fever vaccine.

The rearrangement uses TRBV10-1 and TRBJ2-1; 10 bases map to TRBD2. The trim removed 1 base at V and 7 bases at J, leaving 7 bases unmatched. Germline V gene data show CDR1 as WNHNN and CDR2 as SYGVQD (reference sequence). This CDR3 region has 16 residues. CDR3 sequence reads: CASSELGLAGVNEQFF. CDR3 DNA: TGCGCCAGCAGTGAGTTGGGGCTAGCGGGAGTGAATGAGCAGTTCTTC.

The gene calls are TRBV12-3 or TRBV12-4 and TRBJ1-2; D may be TRBD1 (6 bases). Trimming removed 6 bases from V and 8 bases from J, with 19 bases in between. CDR3 length: 14 residues. CDR3 DNA: TGTGCCAGCAGCCGCGGGGGACACCTCAGGGGCTACACCTTC. It yields the protein CASSRGGHLRGYTF.

This clonotype was seen more than once but under ten times. The chain links TRBV11-2 to TRBJ2-7; D unresolved. This CDR3 region has 15 residues. The V gene lost 5 bases and the J gene lost 0 bases, with 14 bases spanning the gap. The germline V gene has CDR1 SGHAT and CDR2 FQNNGV. In DNA form, the CDR3 reads TGTGCCAGCAGCCGAGCCCATGGGAACTCCTACGAGCAGTACTTC. This codes for CASSRAHGNSYEQYF. Full variable domain (remainder filled in from reference TRBV11-2 and TRBJ2-7): EAGVAQSPRYKIIEKRQSVAFWCNPISGHATLYWYQQILGQGPKLLIQFQNNGVVDDSQLPKDRFSAERLKGVDSTLKIQPAKLEDSAVYLCASSRAHGNSYEQYFGPGTRLTVT.

The chain recombines TRBV18 with TRBJ2-1, with a tentative D call TRBD2 (6 bases). V lost 3 bases, J lost 12 bases, and 12 bases lay in between. This CDR3 is 12 amino acids long. CDR1 and CDR2 from the germline V gene are KGHSH and LQKENI. The CDR3 loop is CASSPGTGGQFF. CDR3 DNA sequence: TGTGCCAGCTCACCCGGGACTGGGGGGCAGTTCTTC.

The rearrangement uses TRBV20-1 and TRBJ2-7, with D possibly matching TRBD2 (5 bases). The germline V gene encodes CDR1 DFQATT and CDR2 SNEGSKA (reference sequence). The CDR3 is 13 residues long. The V and J ends lost 1 base and 2 bases respectively, with 9 bases between them. The CDR3 coding sequence is TGCAGTGCTAGAGGAGGGCCAACCTACGAGCAGTACTTC. It specifies CSARGGPTYEQYF.

The V call is TRBV6-6, the J call TRBJ2-3, with D uncertain. V shed 7 bases and J shed 6 bases, with 8 bases lying between them. Per germline, CDR1 MNHNY and CDR2 SVGAGI (reference sequence). This CDR3 is built from 11 residues. The CDR3 protein is CASTERDTQYF. In DNA, the CDR3 is TGTGCCAGCACCGAGAGGGATACGCAGTATTTT.

V usage is TRBV6-2 or TRBV6-3 and J usage is TRBJ1-2; a possible D gene is TRBD1 (6 bases). There are 15 residues in the CDR3. V was trimmed by 2 bases and J by 5 bases, leaving 15 bases between them. Germline CDR1 MNHEY, CDR2 SVGEGT. The CDR3: CASSYADRFDYGYTF. In DNA form, the CDR3 reads TGTGCCAGCAGTTACGCCGACAGGTTTGATTATGGCTACACCTTC.

The CDR3 region has the DNA TGCAGCGCCCTTCGAAGCTACGAGCAGTACTTC. Protein product: CSALRSYEQYF. The genes are TRBV29-1 and TRBJ2-7; D gene uncertain. Germline CDR1 reads SQVTM; CDR2 reads ANQGSEA. V lost 7 bases to trimming and J lost 3 bases, with 10 bases between them. This CDR3 contains 11 residues.

The gene calls are TRBV7-8 and TRBJ1-1; 10 bases match TRBD1. V gave up 5 bases and J gave up 8 bases; unmatched junction bases: 11. The CDR3 loop spans 15 amino acids. Germline V gives CDR1 SGHVS, CDR2 FQNEAQ. CDR3 nucleotide sequence: TGTGCCAGCAGCACGGGACAGGGGTTTGCCGGGGAAGCTTTCTTT. Its translation: CASSTGQGFAGEAFF. Based on the CDR3 plus reference TRBV7-8 and TRBJ1-1, the full variable domain is GAGVSQSPRYKVAKRGQDVALRCDPISGHVSLFWYQQALGQGPEFLTYFQNEAQLDKSGLPSDRFFAERPEGSVSTLKIQRTQQEDSAVYLCASSTGQGFAGEAFFGQGTRLTVV.

Only a few counts were recorded for this clonotype. The chain couples TRBV4-3 to TRBJ2-3; TRBD2 matches at 8 bases. The CDR3 loop spans 16 amino acids. V gave up 1 base and J gave up 2 bases; unmatched junction bases: 5. Germline V gene data show CDR1 as LGHNA and CDR2 as YSLEER. The DNA of the CDR3 is TGCGCCAGCAGCCAAGCAGCGGGAGCGACCACAGATACGCAGTATTTT. Amino acids: CASSQAAGATTDTQYF.